This T cell receptor (beta chain) appears in the sequencing data of a study of shared clonotypes between healthy human individuals. Study findings and constraints: The authors sampled blood alone, and tissue repertoires likely differ. Rarefaction curves obtained for sorted subsets showed sequencing incomplete despite large depth.

The CDR3 has 16 residues. CDR1 and CDR2 (germline): GTSNPN, SVGIG (reference sequence). V lost 2 bases, J lost 0 bases, and 16 bases lay in between. Sorted-subset replicate PCRs used about 200 ng of genomic DNA. This amount corresponded to some 30,000 T cell genomes. Assay: immunoSEQ multiplex PCR; the TCRdb copy retains only in-frame clones and omits some. Here the sample spans 2.5 million or so clones, roughly nine tenths being singletons. In the case of this clone: The antigen is unknown.

The sequence was obtained from a man younger than 35 in good health. This chain uses TRBV30 with TRBJ1-2; D gene ambiguous. Specimen: naive CD4+ T cells sorted from blood. Subset meaning: CD45RA+ positively selected. As DNA, the CDR3 is TGTGCCTGGAGTATAGGGTCCGGATGGACTAACTATGGCTACACCTTC. Amino acid sequence: CAWSIGSGWTNYGYTF.